One T cell receptor beta chain is described in this entry. Its antigen is currently unknown. This CDR3 is 12 amino acids long. The germline V gene encodes CDR1 MNHNS and CDR2 SASEGT. V lost 7 bases to trimming and J lost 4 bases, with 8 bases between them. TCRdb ran MiXCR on the RACE reads and lists one entry per CDR3 protein. The table has about 270,000 distinct CDR3 sequences, roughly 8% seen once. These data are taken from a study of human T cells and chemical hapten exposure. Study-wide background: Readings were taken at 6 days from patch tests that had applied 0.01% DPC to the upper back. Findings and limits, study-wide: Versus controls, expanded TCRs had significantly more large CDR3 similarity clusters.

As to time point: pre-sensitization, week 0. Regarding treatment: therapeutic diphenylcyclopropenone sensitization with weekly scalp DPC. The rearrangement uses TRBV6-1 and TRBJ2-1, with D uncertain. Sequenced here: whole blood, sampled in connection with sensitization to the hapten diphenylcyclopropenone (DPC). The receptor was derived from a man in his late teens or twenties with alopecia areata. Some clones in this sample may be carry-over from other donors' samples. As DNA, the CDR3 is TGTGCCAGCACGGACGGATACAATGAGCAGTTCTTC. Residues: CASTDGYNEQFF.